Described below is a single T cell receptor (beta chain) sequence and its context. This specimen belongs to a study of OX40 agonist ivuxolimab in advanced cancers. The table came from immunoSEQ multiplex PCR; TCRdb's copy has only in-frame clones and leaves some out. This sample has around 44,000 clones, with approximately 88% found just once. CDR3 length: 15 residues. Trimming removed 1 base at V and 8 bases at J, with 14 bases between. Per germline, CDR1 SGHAT and CDR2 FQDESV (reference sequence). Sequencing used CD4+ or CD8+ T cells sorted from blood, obtained in a trial of the OX40 agonist ivuxolimab. This chain connects TRBV11-1 to TRBJ1-4; no clear D. The sequence was collected from an adult with an advanced solid tumor such as melanoma, head and neck, liver or kidney cancer. This chain's CDR3 is CASSLGALEIEKLFF. The CDR3 nucleotides are TGTGCCAGCAGCTTAGGCGCCCTGGAGATAGAAAAACTGTTTTTT.